The 5 T cell receptor beta chains given below trace back to one sample, sequenced in a study of T cells in Graves' hyperthyroidism and ophthalmopathy. Amplification of TCR beta CDR3 regions used RNA as the template. HTBI primers were used for first-round RT-PCR of the TCR CDR3. TCRdb analysed the multiplex PCR reads with MiXCR anew, one entry per CDR3 protein. The table includes 300,000 to 350,000 distinct CDR3 sequences, around a sixth detected once. The sequencing input was blood. The receptors shown here come from a middle-aged woman with Graves' ophthalmopathy.

The CDR3 loop is CASSHNAVTAFF. CDR3 sequence (DNA): TGTGCCAGCAGCCACAATGCCGTAACAGCTTTCTTT. This chain connects TRBV7-2 to TRBJ1-1; D gene ambiguous. The CDR3 length is 12 residues. Germline CDR1 SGHTA, CDR2 FQGNSA. V gave up 5 bases and J gave up 10 bases, with 14 bases separating them. The variable domain in full, completed from reference TRBV7-2 and TRBJ1-1, reads GAGVSQSPSNKVTEKGKDVELRCDPISGHTALYWYRQSLGQGLEFLIYFQGNSAPDKSGLPSDRFSAERTGGSVSTLTIQRTQQEDSAVYLCASSHNAVTAFFGQGTRLTVV.

This clonotype was recorded at least ten times. This chain links TRBV12-5 with TRBJ2-2; D gene unclear. Germline CDR1 and CDR2: LGHNT and FRNRAP. The CDR3 has 18 residues. V gave up 6 bases and J gave up 1 base, with 21 bases separating them. The CDR3 nucleotides are TGTGCTAGTGGACTCCTACATACCTTTCGCGGGAACACCGGGGAGCTGTTTTTT. Its translation: CASGLLHTFRGNTGELFF.

This clonotype has a count of ten or more. The V and J genes are TRBV6-5 and TRBJ2-7, with 11 nucleotides matching TRBD2. After removal of 2 bases from V and 2 bases from J, the junction contained 5 bases not matched to a gene. CDR1 is MNHEY, CDR2 SVGAGI, per germline. This CDR3 is 16 amino acids long. The CDR3 spells CASSYGSGRAAYEQYF. The DNA of the CDR3 is TGTGCCAGCAGTTACGGTAGCGGGAGGGCCGCCTACGAGCAGTACTTC.

Points on this clonotype: The junction departs from germline at one end; a sequencing error may be responsible. This chain links TRBV28 with TRBJ1-2, with TRBD1 identical over 7 bases. CDR1 is MDHEN, CDR2 SYDVKM, per germline. The CDR3 has 16 amino acids. In DNA form, the CDR3 reads TGTGCCAGCAGTTCCACAGGGGTCGGATCCTCTTCCTCCTACATCTTC. Protein product: CASSSTGVGSSSSYIF.

This clonotype was found many times. V is TRBV5-2 and J is TRBJ2-3; the D call TRBD1 from the table was never checked on the DNA. TRBV5-2 is a recognized pseudogene. The length of the CDR3 is 19 residues. CDR3 nucleotide sequence: TGTGCCAGCAAACAACAAGGACAGGGATACTCCTTGGGCACAGATACGCAGTATTTT. Its protein product is CASKQQGQGYSLGTDTQYF.